The next 9 T cell receptor beta chains were all read from a single sample in a study of shared clonotypes between healthy human individuals. Sequencing was performed with immunoSEQ multiplex PCR; in TCRdb, only in-frame clones are kept and a portion is missing. Altogether over 2 million clones are present, around 96% being singletons, with the ten largest covering around 1.1%. Terminally differentiated effector memory CD45RA+ cells were excluded by CCR7 positive selection of CD45RO-negative cells. The specimen was naive CD8+ T cells sorted from blood. The origin of the receptors is a young man in good health.

The rearrangement uses TRBV7-2 and TRBJ2-3; 7 nucleotides align to TRBD2. The V segment lost 4 bases and the J segment 0 bases; nucleotides outside the gene matches: 7. The germline gives CDR1 SGHTA, CDR2 FQGNSA. The CDR3 sequence is 16 residues long. CDR3 DNA: TGTGCCAGCAGCTACCTAGCGGAAGCAAGCACAGATACGCAGTATTTT. Protein: CASSYLAEASTDTQYF.

The V gene is TRBV25-1, the J gene TRBJ2-1; D ambiguous. CDR1 and CDR2 (germline): MGHDK, SYGVNS. This CDR3 comprises 14 residues. V was shortened by 3 bases and J by 8 bases, with 14 bases between the two germline ends. The DNA of the CDR3 is TGTGCCAGCAGTGATCTAGGTCTGGTGGATGAGCAGTTCTTC. Its protein is CASSDLGLVDEQFF.

The rearrangement uses TRBV15 and TRBJ2-7; a possible D gene is TRBD2 (6 bases). Germline-derived CDR1 and CDR2 are LNHNV and YYDKDF (reference sequence). Between the trimmed V and J ends, which lost 1 base and 4 bases, there was a span of 14 bases. The CDR3 extends over 15 amino acids. The CDR3 loop is CATSRGASDQYEQYF. Here the CDR3 DNA reads TGTGCCACCAGCAGAGGGGCTAGCGATCAATACGAGCAGTACTTC.

The chain couples TRBV4-1 to TRBJ2-7; 8 positions agree with TRBD2. With V trimmed by 6 bases and J by 1 base, 11 bases remained unmatched. Germline loops: CDR1 MGHRA, CDR2 YSYEKL. The CDR3 has 16 residues. The CDR3 sequence is CASREEVGGRSYEQYF. The CDR3 DNA sequence: TGCGCCAGCAGGGAAGAGGTTGGCGGGAGGTCCTACGAGCAGTACTTC.

Worth noting for this clone: Other DNA sequences in the same sample also yield this CDR3. The chain couples TRBV5-4 to TRBJ2-7, with D hard to call. The CDR3 runs 13 residues. The germline V gene has CDR1 SGHNT and CDR2 YYREEE (reference sequence). Trimming removed 1 base at V and 0 bases at J, with 5 bases between. DNA of the CDR3: TGTGCCAGCAGCTTGCTTGACTCCTACGAGCAGTACTTC. It is translated as CASSLLDSYEQYF.

Notes on this clone: Other DNA sequences in this sample translate to the same CDR3. The chain uses TRBV29-1 and TRBJ2-7; D is perhaps TRBD1 or TRBD2 (5 bases each). Germline CDR1 SQVTM, CDR2 ANQGSEA. This CDR3 contains 13 residues. V lost 0 bases, J lost 8 bases, and 14 bases lay in between. CDR3 residues: CSVEDWDRGQQYF. The CDR3 nucleotides read TGCAGCGTTGAAGATTGGGACCGAGGGCAGCAGTACTTC.

V and J are TRBV10-3 and TRBJ2-2; the match to TRBD2 covers 13 bases. Losses at the gene ends were 4 bases for V and 0 bases for J; bases not matched to a gene: 2. Germline CDR1 is ENHRY and CDR2 is SYGVKD. This CDR3 region has 17 residues. CDR3 nucleotides: TGTGCCATCAGTGGACTAGCGGGGGGTTCGAACACCGGGGAGCTGTTTTTT. Translated: CAISGLAGGSNTGELFF.

J is TRBJ2-7 and V is TRBV5-6; D may be TRBD1 (5 bases). V dropped 4 bases and J dropped 0 bases, with 11 bases sitting between them. The CDR3 contains 14 residues. In germline, CDR1 is SGHDT, CDR2 YYEEEE. CDR3: CASSHTDNSYEQYF. The CDR3 DNA reads TGTGCCAGCAGCCACACGGACAACTCCTACGAGCAGTACTTC.

The sample holds a few counts of this clone. The chain employs TRBV5-4 and TRBJ2-5, with 11 bases aligning to TRBD2. Trimming cost V 0 bases and J 5 bases; bases outside gene matches: 6. CDR1 SGHNT and CDR2 YYREEE come from the germline V gene (reference sequence). The CDR3 loop spans 16 amino acids. CDR3 residues: CASSLDAPSGRETQYF. Here the CDR3 DNA reads TGTGCCAGCAGCTTGGATGCTCCTAGCGGGAGGGAGACCCAGTACTTC.